The present T cell receptor (beta chain) was sequenced within a study of spatial heterogeneity in lung cancer (dated by TCRdb to about 2019). Concerning the study at large: Beta-chain transcripts were consistently detected in greater numbers than alpha-chain transcripts, which likely reflected higher beta-chain transcript abundance. In the raw uncorrected reads, each unique combination of TCR and UMI appeared on average more than ten times. Both alpha and beta chains were TCR-sequenced in samples taken at surgery, namely 220 tumor regions, approximately 66 matched nontumor lung samples and about 54 PBMC samples. Nonsynonymous mutation counts, determined by whole-exome sequencing of tumor tissue, were related to features of the TCR repertoire. The study quantitatively compared TCR alpha and beta repertoires across multiple tumor regions, matched nontumor lung and blood in non-small cell lung cancer.

Notes on this clonotype: What this receptor recognizes is not known. One base away there is no much larger clone; base qualities are not given.

Library preparation used 5' RACE. These reads were obtained on a NextSeq 500. The TCR library protocol attached a unique molecular identifier to each TCR cDNA molecule to allow correction of PCR and sequencing errors. The study's processing was this. TCR identification, UMI-based error correction and CDR3 extraction were all carried out with Decombinator tools. TCRs above a frequency of 2 per 1,000, corresponding to the top 1% of the tumor frequency distribution, were defined as expanded. Rényi diversity was computed with the R vegan package after subsampling each repertoire 100 times to 5,000 TCRs. CDR3 similarity networks were constructed using string-kernel similarity of amino acid triplets, with links drawn between CDR3s whose pairwise similarity was above 0.82. TCRdb passed the public sequencing reads through fastp at Q25 and MiXCR, retaining productive beta sequences. All rows with the same CDR3 protein become a single entry with the most common DNA and genes. TCRdb, not the authors, supplied the V and J calls. The sample contains 85,000 to 100,000 distinct CDR3 sequences, more than 10% of them found a single time. Roughly two fifths of the sample goes to the ten largest clones.

The time point tag for this specimen amounts to: sample taken at primary tumor resection. The donors were approximately 70 patients from the lung TRACERx cohort who had early-stage, untreated non-small cell lung cancer. Without any cell sorting, TCR sequencing was performed on whole RNA extracted either from tumor and nontumor lung tissue or from cryopreserved PBMC samples. A patient was chosen for TCR sequencing only when enough RNA was available from at least two tumor regions. The investigation overall reported the following: Ubiquitous expanded tumor TCRs were found in blood more often at tumor resection than at routine follow-up. Additional single-cell paired TCR alpha and beta sequencing was considered necessary to confirm, at a functional level, the hypothesis that regional TCRs recognize regional mutations.

The CDR3, cysteine through phenylalanine, is 13 amino acids long. The DNA shown is the 39-base CDR3, in frame from base 1. V is trimmed back by 3 bases and J by 7 bases, and the junction contains 4 bases that no gene match accounts for. The source is a male donor with early-stage non-small cell lung cancer. The rearrangement combines TRBV12-3 or TRBV12-4 with TRBJ2-7; 9 central bases correspond to TRBD2. This specimen was PBMCs, taken at surgery. The CDR3 amino acid sequence is: CASSFRLAGEQYF. DNA sequence: TGTGCCAGCAGTTTTCGGCTAGCGGGGGAGCAGTACTTC.